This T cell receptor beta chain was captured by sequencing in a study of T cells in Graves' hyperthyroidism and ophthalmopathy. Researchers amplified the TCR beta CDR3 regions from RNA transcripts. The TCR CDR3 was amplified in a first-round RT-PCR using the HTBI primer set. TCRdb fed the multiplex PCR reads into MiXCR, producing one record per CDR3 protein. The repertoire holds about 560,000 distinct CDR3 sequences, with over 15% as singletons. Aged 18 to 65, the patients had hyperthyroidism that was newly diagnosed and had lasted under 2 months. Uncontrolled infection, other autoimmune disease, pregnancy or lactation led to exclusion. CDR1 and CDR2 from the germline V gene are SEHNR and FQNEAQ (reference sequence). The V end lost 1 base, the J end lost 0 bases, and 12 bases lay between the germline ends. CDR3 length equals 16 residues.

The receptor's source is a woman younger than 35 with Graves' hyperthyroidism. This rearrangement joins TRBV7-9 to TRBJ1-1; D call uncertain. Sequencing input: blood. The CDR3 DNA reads TGTGCCAGCAGCTTAGGCGTCAGTAGGCTGAACACTGAAGCTTTCTTT. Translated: CASSLGVSRLNTEAFF.